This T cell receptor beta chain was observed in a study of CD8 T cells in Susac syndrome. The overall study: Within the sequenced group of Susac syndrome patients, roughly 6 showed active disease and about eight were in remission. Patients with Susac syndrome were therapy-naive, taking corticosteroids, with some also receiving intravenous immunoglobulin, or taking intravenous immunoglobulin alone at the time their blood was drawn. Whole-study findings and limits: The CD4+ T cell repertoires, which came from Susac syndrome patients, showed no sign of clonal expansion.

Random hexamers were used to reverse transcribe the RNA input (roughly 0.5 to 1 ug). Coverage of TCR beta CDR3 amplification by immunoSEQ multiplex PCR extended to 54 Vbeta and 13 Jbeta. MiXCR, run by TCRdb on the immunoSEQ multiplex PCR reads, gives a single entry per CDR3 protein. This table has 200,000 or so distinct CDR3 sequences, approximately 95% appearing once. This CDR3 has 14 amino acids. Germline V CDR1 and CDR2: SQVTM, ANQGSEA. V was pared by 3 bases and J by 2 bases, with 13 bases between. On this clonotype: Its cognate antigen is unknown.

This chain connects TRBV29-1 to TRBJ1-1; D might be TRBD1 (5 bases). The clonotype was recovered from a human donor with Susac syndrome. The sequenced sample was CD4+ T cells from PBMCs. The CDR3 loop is CSVEHVGPNTEAFF. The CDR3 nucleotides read TGCAGCGTTGAGCATGTGGGGCCTAACACTGAAGCTTTCTTT. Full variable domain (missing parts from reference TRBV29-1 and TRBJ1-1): SAVISQKPSRDICQRGTSLTIQCQVDSQVTMMFWYRQQPGQSLTLIATANQGSEATYESGFVIDKFPISRPNLTFSTLTVSNMSPEDSSIYLCSVEHVGPNTEAFFGQGTRLTVV.